The 12 T cell receptor beta chains below come from one sample, sequenced in a study of control samples from healthy donors and cancer patients. Clones were read by immunoSEQ multiplex PCR, and TCRdb kept only the in-frame ones, dropping some. The sample shows 70,000 or so clones, under 90% of them seen only once. Sequenced input: PBMCs. The receptors stem from a man aged 55 to 70 with lung cancer.

This chain joins TRBV27 and TRBJ2-7; 10 nucleotides agree with TRBD1. The length of the CDR3 is 15 residues. V was pared by 4 bases and J by 0 bases, with 3 bases of the junction left unmatched. Germline-derived CDR1 and CDR2 are MNHEY and SMNVEV (reference sequence). The CDR3 loop is CASSSWTGGSYEQYF. As DNA, the CDR3 is TGTGCCAGCAGTTCCTGGACAGGGGGCTCCTACGAGCAGTACTTC.

The chain has TRBV30 and TRBJ1-3; D uncertain. The CDR3 covers 14 residues. The germline V and J ends were trimmed by 4 bases and 0 bases, with 10 bases remaining between them. Germline CDR1 reads GTSNPN; CDR2 reads SVGIG (reference sequence). The CDR3 sequence: CAWKYGTSGNTIYF. The CDR3, as DNA: TGTGCCTGGAAATACGGCACCTCTGGAAACACCATATATTTT.

The V gene is TRBV6-5, the J gene TRBJ1-2, with a tentative D call TRBD1 (6 bases). The CDR3 runs 14 residues. V shed 4 bases and J shed 3 bases, with 12 bases lying between them. Germline V lookup: CDR1 MNHEY, CDR2 SVGAGI. CDR3 DNA: TGTGCCAGCAGTTCCCTCACAGGGCACTATGGCTACACCTTC. It encodes CASSSLTGHYGYTF.

The chain uses TRBV20-1 and TRBJ2-4; tentatively, D is TRBD1 (6 bases). Trimming pared 3 bases from V and 7 bases from J, leaving 16 bases between. The length of the CDR3 is 14 residues. Germline loops: CDR1 DFQATT, CDR2 SNEGSKA (reference sequence). CDR3 loop: CSASTGIEGNIQYF. CDR3 coding DNA: TGCAGTGCTAGTACAGGGATCGAGGGGAACATTCAGTACTTC.

The V gene is TRBV24-1, the J gene TRBJ1-5; D not resolved. V lost 3 bases, J lost 0 bases, and 5 bases lay in between. This CDR3 has 14 residues. CDR1 KGHDR and CDR2 SFDVKD come from the germline V gene. The CDR3 DNA reads TGTGCCACCAGTGATATATTTAGCAATCAGCCCCAGCATTTT. Its protein product is CATSDIFSNQPQHF.

DNA of the CDR3: TGTGCCAGCAGTTTGGTCGGGACAGAAGCTTTCTTT. This sequence encodes CASSLVGTEAFF. The V and J genes are TRBV12-3 or TRBV12-4 and TRBJ1-1; the D gene is possibly TRBD1 (6 bases). The germline V and J ends were trimmed by 3 bases and 8 bases, with 10 bases remaining between them. The CDR3 is made up of 12 amino acids.

This chain links TRBV7-2 with TRBJ2-2, with 15 bases that match TRBD2. The CDR3 consists of 19 residues. Germline CDR1 and CDR2: SGHTA and FQGNSA. After removal of 4 bases from V and 7 bases from J, the junction contained 13 bases not matched to a gene. CDR3 in DNA: TGTGCCAGCAGCTCATCTGTACGGACTAGCGGGGGGGCCGGCGGGGAGCTGTTTTTT. Translation gives CASSSSVRTSGGAGGELFF.

V is TRBV29-1 and J is TRBJ1-1; D call uncertain. From germline, CDR1 is SQVTM and CDR2 ANQGSEA. Deletions cut 6 bases from V and 5 bases from J, with 13 bases between. CDR3 size: 12 residues. The CDR3 DNA sequence: TGCAGCGTCGATGGGCACACGACTGAAGCTTTCTTT. Protein: CSVDGHTTEAFF. The whole variable domain, filled in from reference TRBV29-1 and TRBJ1-1, reads SAVISQKPSRDICQRGTSLTIQCQVDSQVTMMFWYRQQPGQSLTLIATANQGSEATYESGFVIDKFPISRPNLTFSTLTVSNMSPEDSSIYLCSVDGHTTEAFFGQGTRLTVV.

This rearrangement joins TRBV5-5 to TRBJ1-5; D ambiguous. The CDR3 spans 14 residues. With 1 base removed from V and 7 bases from J, the gap between germline ends came to 12 bases. Germline lookup yields CDR1 SGHKS and CDR2 YYEKEE (reference sequence). CDR3 sequence: CASSLSNLDQPQHF. DNA for the CDR3: TGTGCCAGCAGCTTGAGCAACCTCGACCAGCCCCAGCATTTT.

This sequence joins TRBV30 and TRBJ2-5; the D is unclear. The germline V and J ends were trimmed by 3 bases and 4 bases, with 9 bases remaining between them. CDR3 size: 12 residues. Germline V gene sequence: CDR1 GTSNPN, CDR2 SVGIG (reference sequence). CDR3 amino acids: CAWSEFRETQYF. DNA for the CDR3: TGTGCCTGGAGCGAGTTCAGAGAGACCCAGTACTTC.

This clone was seen more than once but under ten times. The rearrangement uses TRBV30 and TRBJ1-2; D gene unclear. Germline CDR1 and CDR2: GTSNPN and SVGIG (reference sequence). The CDR3 runs 13 residues. The V end was cut by 0 bases, the J end by 3 bases, with 8 bases between. CDR3 coding DNA: TGTGCCTGGAGTGTAGACTGGGACTATGGCTACACCTTC. Amino acid sequence: CAWSVDWDYGYTF.

This clone has just one count. The rearrangement links TRBV6-5 to TRBJ2-5; 9 bases are shared with TRBD2. The CDR3 runs to 16 residues. V lost 2 bases to trimming and J lost 1 base; unmatched junction nucleotides: 5. Germline CDR1 reads MNHEY; CDR2 reads SVGAGI. The CDR3 region has the DNA TGTGCCAGCAGTTACCACGGAGCGGGGGGCCAAGAGACCCAGTACTTC. This gives the protein CASSYHGAGGQETQYF.